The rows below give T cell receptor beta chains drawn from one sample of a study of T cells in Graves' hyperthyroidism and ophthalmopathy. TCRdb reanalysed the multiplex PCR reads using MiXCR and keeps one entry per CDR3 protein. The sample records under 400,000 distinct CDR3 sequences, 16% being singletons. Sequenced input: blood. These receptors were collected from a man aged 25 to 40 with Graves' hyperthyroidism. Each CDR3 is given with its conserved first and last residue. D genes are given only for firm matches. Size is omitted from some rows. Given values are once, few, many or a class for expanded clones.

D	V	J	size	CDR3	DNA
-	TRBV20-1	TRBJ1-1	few	CSASWGSPNTEAFF	TGCAGTGCTAGTTGGGGGAGTCCGAACACTGAAGCTTTCTTT
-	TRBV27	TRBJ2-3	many	CASSNRASPSDTQYF	TGTGCCAGCAGTAACCGGGCTAGTCCTTCAGATACGCAGTATTTT
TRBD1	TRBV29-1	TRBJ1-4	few	CSLRTGKDEKLFF	TGCAGCCTAAGGACAGGCAAAGATGAAAAACTGTTTTTT
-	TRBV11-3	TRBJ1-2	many	CASSSGTLYGYTF	TGTGCCAGCAGCTCCGGGACACTCTATGGCTACACCTTC
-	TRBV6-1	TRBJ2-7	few	CASSYRRLNGIDSYEQYF	TGTGCCAGCAGTTATAGGAGGCTCAATGGCATCGATTCCTACGAGCAGTACTTC
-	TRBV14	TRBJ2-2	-	CASSQSVTGELFF	TGTGCCAGCAGCCAATCGGTGACCGGGGAGCTGTTTTTT
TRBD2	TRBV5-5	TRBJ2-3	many	CASSRTSGRLGDTQYF	TGTGCCAGCAGCCGGACTAGCGGGAGGCTGGGGGATACGCAGTATTTT
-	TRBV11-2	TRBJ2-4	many	CASSLGGTENIQYF	TGTGCCAGCAGCTTAGGAGGGACGGAAAACATTCAGTACTTC
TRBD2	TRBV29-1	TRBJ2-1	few	CSVRPGTSANEQFF	TGCAGCGTTCGACCCGGGACTAGTGCTAATGAGCAGTTCTTC
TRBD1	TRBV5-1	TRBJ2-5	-	CASSWGTEETQYF	TGCGCCAGCAGCTGGGGGACAGAAGAGACCCAGTACTTC
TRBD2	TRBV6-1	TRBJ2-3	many	CASSIDPPGSGIGDTQYF	TGTGCCAGCAGTATCGACCCTCCAGGTAGCGGGATTGGGGATACGCAGTATTTT
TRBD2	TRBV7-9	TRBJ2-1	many	CASSPMGSGRGYNEQFF	TGTGCCAGCAGCCCCATGGGTAGCGGGAGAGGGTACAATGAGCAGTTCTTC
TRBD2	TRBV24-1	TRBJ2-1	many	CATSDLSSGRASEQFF	TGTGCCACCAGTGATTTGAGTAGCGGGAGGGCCAGTGAGCAGTTCTTC
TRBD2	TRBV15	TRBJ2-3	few	CATSRDPPSGITDTQYF	TGTGCCACCAGCAGAGATCCCCCTAGCGGCATTACAGATACGCAGTATTTT
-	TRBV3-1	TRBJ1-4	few	CASSHSGRPNEKLFF	TGTGCCAGCAGCCATTCGGGCAGGCCTAATGAAAAACTGTTTTTT
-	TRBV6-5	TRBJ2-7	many	CASSYSIGFEKPFSYEQYF	TGTGCCAGCAGTTACTCGATAGGGTTCGAGAAGCCTTTCTCCTACGAGCAGTACTTC
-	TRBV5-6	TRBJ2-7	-	CASSLVSRDYEQYF	TGTGCCAGCAGCTTGGTGTCGCGGGACTACGAGCAGTACTTC
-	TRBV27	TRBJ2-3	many	CASSPPALGGTDTQYF	TGTGCCAGCAGCCCCCCTGCACTCGGGGGCACAGATACGCAGTATTTT
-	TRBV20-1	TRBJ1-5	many	CSASRGGQESNQPQHF	TGCAGTGCTAGTCGGGGAGGGCAAGAAAGCAATCAGCCCCAGCATTTT
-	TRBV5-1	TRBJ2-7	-	CASSIGGAGTYEQYF	TGCGCCAGCAGCATTGGGGGGGCTGGGACCTACGAGCAGTACTTC
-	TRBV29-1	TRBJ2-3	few	CSTRDSTDTQYF	TGCAGCACCCGGGACAGCACAGATACGCAGTATTTT
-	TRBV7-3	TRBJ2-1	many	CASSLGVGAYNEQFF	TGTGCCAGCAGCCTAGGGGTAGGGGCCTACAATGAGCAGTTCTTC
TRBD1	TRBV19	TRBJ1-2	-	CASSVQGASYGYTF	TGTGCCAGTAGTGTCCAGGGGGCGAGCTATGGCTACACCTTC
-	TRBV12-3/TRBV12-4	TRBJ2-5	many	CASSSSRTQYF	TGTGCCAGCAGTTCCTCTAGGACCCAGTACTTC
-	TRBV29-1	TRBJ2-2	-	CSVDGQYTGELFF	TGCAGCGTTGATGGACAGTACACCGGGGAGCTGTTTTTT
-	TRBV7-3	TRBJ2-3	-	CASSYPGADTQYF	TGTGCCAGCAGCTACCCAGGGGCAGATACGCAGTATTTT
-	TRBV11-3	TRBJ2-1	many	CASSSEALTGLGSYNEQFF	TGTGCCAGCAGCTCAGAAGCCCTAACAGGGTTAGGGTCCTACAATGAGCAGTTCTTC